The 7 T cell receptor beta chains below come from one sample, sequenced in a study of vaccination and CD4 T cells after COVID-19. For these TCRs, the target antigens are not known. Regarding treatment: roughly 11-day PBMC culture with coronavirus spike peptide pools or control peptides (ViraFEST assay). Oncomine TCR Beta short-read sequencing was applied to DNA from cultured CD4+ T cells. Via MiXCR, TCRdb re-called the PCR reads, giving one row per CDR3 protein. The sample carries more than 15,000 distinct CDR3 sequences, around three fifths recorded once. Sequencing used CD4+ T cells from blood, cultured in vitro. Source of these receptors: a human donor who had recovered from COVID-19.

V is TRBV7-6 and J is TRBJ2-3; no firm D call. Trimming pared 2 bases from V and 4 bases from J, leaving 10 bases between. The CDR3 is 14 amino acids. The germline gives CDR1 SGHVS, CDR2 FNYEAQ. In nucleotides, the CDR3 is TGTGCCAGCAGCTTACAGTTTGGGGCAGATACGCAGTATTTT. Its protein is CASSLQFGADTQYF. The full variable domain, completed using reference TRBV7-6 and TRBJ2-3, is GAGVSQSPRYKVTKRGQDVALRCDPISGHVSLYWYRQALGQGPEFLTYFNYEAQQDKSGLPNDRFSAERPEGSISTLTIQRTEQRDSAMYRCASSLQFGADTQYFGPGTRLTVL.

V gene TRBV2 combines with J gene TRBJ2-5, with D uncertain. The CDR3 spans 14 residues. Per germline, CDR1 SNHLY and CDR2 FYNNEI. V was trimmed by 3 bases and J by 3 bases, leaving 11 bases between them. CDR3: CASSDGVLKETQYF. The CDR3 DNA follows: TGTGCCAGCAGTGACGGAGTACTCAAAGAGACCCAGTACTTC.

This clonotype has more than one count but fewer than ten. The gene calls are TRBV20-1 and TRBJ2-5; perhaps TRBD2 as D (6 bases). Germline V gives CDR1 DFQATT, CDR2 SNEGSKA (reference sequence). This CDR3 contains 14 residues. Between the trimmed V and J ends, which lost 2 bases and 4 bases, there was a span of 14 bases. The CDR3, as DNA: TGCAGTGCTAGAAGACGAGCCGGGGGAGAGACCCAGTACTTC. Translation gives CSARRRAGGETQYF.

This clonotype was detected a few times. The V gene is TRBV11-2, the J gene TRBJ2-5, with 10 bases identical to TRBD1. CDR3 length: 14 residues. Looked up from germline, CDR1 is SGHAT and CDR2 is FQNNGV. Germline trimming cut 4 bases from V and 4 bases from J; bases unmatched to any gene: 3. The CDR3 region is CASSSDRGTETQYF. CDR3 nucleotide sequence: TGTGCCAGCAGCTCGGACAGGGGGACAGAGACCCAGTACTTC.

This clonotype appeared a few times. This chain connects TRBV20-1 to TRBJ1-5; D unclear. CDR3 size: 15 residues. Trimming cost V 0 bases and J 0 bases, with 9 bases left between them. The germline gives CDR1 DFQATT, CDR2 SNEGSKA (reference sequence). The CDR3 DNA follows: TGCAGTGCTAGAGATCGGCAGCATAGCAATCAGCCCCAGCATTTT. Residues: CSARDRQHSNQPQHF.

This rearrangement joins TRBV7-9 to TRBJ1-3; 7 bases agree with TRBD1. The length of the CDR3 is 14 residues. Germline CDR1 reads SEHNR; CDR2 reads FQNEAQ (reference sequence). The J segment lost 4 bases and the V segment lost 5 bases, leaving 5 bases of the junction unmatched. The CDR3 loop is CASSEQGTGNTIYF. The CDR3 DNA reads TGTGCCAGCAGCGAACAGGGGACGGGAAACACCATATATTTT.

The genes are TRBV27 and TRBJ2-2; unclear D gene. Trimming cost V 2 bases and J 4 bases, with 8 bases left between them. The CDR3 spans 14 residues. Germline CDR1 is MNHEY and CDR2 is SMNVEV (reference sequence). The chain's CDR3 is CASSLRLFTGELFF. CDR3 nucleotide sequence: TGTGCCAGCAGTTTACGACTGTTCACCGGGGAGCTGTTTTTT.